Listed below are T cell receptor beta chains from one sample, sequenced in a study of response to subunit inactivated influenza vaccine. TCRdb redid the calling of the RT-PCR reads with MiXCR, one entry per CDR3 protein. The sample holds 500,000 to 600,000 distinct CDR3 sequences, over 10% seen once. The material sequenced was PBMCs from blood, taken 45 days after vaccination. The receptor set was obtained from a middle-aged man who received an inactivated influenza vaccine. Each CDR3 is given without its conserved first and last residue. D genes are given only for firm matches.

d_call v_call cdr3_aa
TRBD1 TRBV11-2 ASSLDGGQGFSYT
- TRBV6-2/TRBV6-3 ASSSFSPDLYNEQF
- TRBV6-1 ASSPRAPSSYNEQF
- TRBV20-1 SASPRYEQY
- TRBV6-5 ASTLGGASNEQF
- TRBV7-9 ASTLSANEQF
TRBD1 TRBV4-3 ASSRIAGGEQY
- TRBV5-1 ASSTIAGLLQETQY
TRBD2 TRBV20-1 SARSGTSGGDEQF
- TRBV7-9 ASSSDRNTEAF
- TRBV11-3 ASSFSPDTEAF
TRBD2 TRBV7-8 ASRGGRRETQY
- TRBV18 ASSAGAQETQY
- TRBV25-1 ASSAGWAYEQY
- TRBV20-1 SARDQSSYGYT
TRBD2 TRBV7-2 ASSLVSLAGSYEQY
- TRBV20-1 CAVDYLKNTGELF
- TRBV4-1 ASSQDPGAGGETQY
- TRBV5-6 ASQGVDTQY
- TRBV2 ASSERGRGELF
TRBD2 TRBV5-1 ASSLTPTSGGAETQY
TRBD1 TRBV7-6 ASSLHGPGQGNNEQF
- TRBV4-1 ASSQRGRTSYNEQF
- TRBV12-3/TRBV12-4 ASSPTVLNSPLH
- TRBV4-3 ASSERTGSTDTQY
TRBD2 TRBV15 ATSLGIAGARDEQF
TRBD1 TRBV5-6 ASSQGQGFHNEQF
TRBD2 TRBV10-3 AIGLAGVSVNEQF
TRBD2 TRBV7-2 ASSLAMTSGAQY
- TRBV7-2 ASSLRITGSPNSPLH
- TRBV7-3 ASSTSTGELF
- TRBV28 ASSLSRGGGVGELF
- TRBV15 ATSRDLNTEAF
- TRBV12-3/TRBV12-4 ASSPGFTETQY
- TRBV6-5 ASSYSAGGETQY
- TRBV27 ASKLLAGTGELF
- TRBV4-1 ASSQGDGLNYGYT
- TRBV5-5 ASSGSAGVEPQH
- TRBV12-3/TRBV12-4 ASSLDPLRTEAF
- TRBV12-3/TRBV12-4 ASSFGDYNEQF
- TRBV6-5 ASSYSEGWTEAF
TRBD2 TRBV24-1 ATSDLGLAGASNTGELF
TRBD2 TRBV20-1 SARGLAGRLQETQY
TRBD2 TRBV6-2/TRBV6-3 ASSYSTLLTASGSTNEQF
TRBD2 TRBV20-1 SANGLAGGPQEQF
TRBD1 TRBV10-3 ASTGTGTGELF
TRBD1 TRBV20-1 SARDLRGSSYEQY
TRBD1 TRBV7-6 ASSFGRGIEKLF
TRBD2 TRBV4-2 ASSQGVRGRALGEQY
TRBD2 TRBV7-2 ASSTTSGGGKTQY
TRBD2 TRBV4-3 ASSQDWQRGIYEQY
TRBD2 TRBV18 ASSPSGTSKEQY
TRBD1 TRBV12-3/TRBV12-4 ASSQNRGRQAF
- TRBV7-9 ASSSRRSGAYGYT
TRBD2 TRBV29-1 SVLGTSGTDTQY
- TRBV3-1 ASSQKTDMNTEAF
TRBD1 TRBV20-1 SATGQVLVEQY
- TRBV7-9 ASRAGSGEQF
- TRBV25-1 ASSENPSINEKLF